The rows below give T cell receptor beta chains drawn from one sample of a study of T cells in Graves' hyperthyroidism and ophthalmopathy. TCRdb processed the multiplex PCR reads anew with MiXCR; each CDR3 protein has one entry. The sample holds around 700,000 distinct CDR3 sequences, under 45% seen once. Sequencing input: blood. Every receptor here comes from a woman aged 40 to 55 with Graves' hyperthyroidism. The CDR3 runs from the conserved cysteine through the conserved F or W. D genes are given only for firm matches. Rows give clone size only sometimes, using once, few, many, or a class for an expanded clone.

D: .; size: .; V: TRBV12-3/TRBV12-4; J: TRBJ2-2; CDR3: CASSQDLANTGELFF; DNA: TGTGCCAGCAGCCAAGATTTGGCGAACACCGGGGAGCTGTTTTTT
D: .; size: many; V: TRBV10-1; J: TRBJ2-2; CDR3: CASSVLDSTGELFF; DNA: TGCGCCAGCAGTGTTCTCGACAGCACCGGGGAGCTGTTTTTT
D: .; size: .; V: TRBV4-3; J: TRBJ2-7; CDR3: CASSQEGGSREQYF; DNA: TGCGCCAGCAGCCAAGAAGGGGGGTCTAGAGAGCAGTACTTC
D: TRBD1; size: .; V: TRBV27; J: TRBJ1-2; CDR3: CASSLSDRVGGYTF; DNA: TGTGCCAGCAGTTTATCTGACAGGGTGGGTGGCTACACCTTC
D: TRBD1; size: .; V: TRBV7-2; J: TRBJ2-7; CDR3: CASSLEGQGGPYEQYF; DNA: TGTGCCAGCAGCTTAGAGGGACAGGGTGGTCCCTACGAGCAGTACTTC
D: .; size: few; V: TRBV20-1; J: TRBJ1-5; CDR3: CSARADRRGSNQPQHF; DNA: TGCAGTGCTAGGGCCGACCGTAGGGGGAGCAATCAGCCCCAGCATTTT
D: .; size: few; V: TRBV4-3; J: TRBJ2-7; CDR3: CASSQEKQGSYEQYF; DNA: TGCGCCAGCAGCCAAGAAAAACAGGGATCCTACGAGCAGTACTTC
D: .; size: .; V: TRBV12-3/TRBV12-4; J: TRBJ1-1; CDR3: CASTVPRGNTEAFF; DNA: TGTGCCAGCACCGTCCCCAGGGGGAACACTGAAGCTTTCTTT
D: .; size: many; V: TRBV10-3; J: TRBJ1-2; CDR3: CAITGPNYGYTF; DNA: TGTGCCATCACAGGGCCTAACTATGGCTACACCTTC
D: TRBD2; size: .; V: TRBV4-1; J: TRBJ2-6; CDR3: CASSQIAGGRSGANVLTF; DNA: TGCGCCAGCAGCCAAATAGCGGGAGGAAGGTCTGGGGCCAACGTCCTGACTTTC
D: .; size: .; V: TRBV20-1; J: TRBJ2-7; CDR3: CSARDWVQVPYEQYF; DNA: TGCAGTGCTAGAGATTGGGTACAGGTTCCCTACGAGCAGTACTTC
D: .; size: .; V: TRBV7-9; J: TRBJ2-7; CDR3: CASSFGTGERYEQYF; DNA: TGTGCCAGCAGCTTCGGAACCGGGGAGCGGTACGAGCAGTACTTC
D: TRBD1; size: .; V: TRBV7-2; J: TRBJ2-1; CDR3: CASRLGQGPYNEQFF; DNA: TGTGCCAGCAGACTGGGACAGGGACCCTACAATGAGCAGTTCTTC
D: TRBD1; size: many; V: TRBV10-3; J: TRBJ1-6; CDR3: CATSFRDSNYNSPLHF; DNA: TGTGCCACCTCATTCCGGGACAGTAATTATAATTCACCCCTCCACTTT
D: .; size: many; V: TRBV10-2; J: TRBJ2-7; CDR3: CASSRDVSSYEQYF; DNA: TGCGCCAGCAGTCGGGACGTAAGCTCCTACGAGCAGTACTTC
D: TRBD1; size: few; V: TRBV19; J: TRBJ2-2; CDR3: CASSGGTGRNTGELFF; DNA: TGTGCCAGTAGTGGAGGGACAGGCCGGAACACCGGGGAGCTGTTTTTT
D: .; size: .; V: TRBV6-5; J: TRBJ2-7; CDR3: CASSYSATYDRNF; DNA: TGTGCCAGCAGTTATAGCGCGACTTACGATAGGAACTTC
D: TRBD1; size: many; V: TRBV7-9; J: TRBJ2-7; CDR3: CASSSSGQGSYEQYF; DNA: TGTGCCAGCAGCTCCTCGGGACAGGGCTCCTACGAGCAGTACTTC
D: .; size: .; V: TRBV7-2; J: TRBJ1-3; CDR3: CASSQAKQPNSGNTIYF; DNA: TGTGCCAGCAGCCAAGCGAAACAGCCGAACTCTGGAAACACCATATATTTT
D: .; size: .; V: TRBV20-1; J: TRBJ2-1; CDR3: CSARSGNEQFF; DNA: TGCAGTGCTAGGAGCGGCAATGAGCAGTTCTTC
D: TRBD1; size: many; V: TRBV10-3; J: TRBJ2-7; CDR3: CAISPGGYEQYF; DNA: TGTGCCATCAGCCCAGGGGGCTACGAGCAGTACTTC
D: .; size: many; V: TRBV7-2; J: TRBJ2-7; CDR3: CASGPLSGSYEQYF; DNA: TGTGCCAGCGGACCCTTAAGTGGGAGCTACGAGCAGTACTTC
D: TRBD2; size: .; V: TRBV6-1; J: TRBJ2-7; CDR3: CASTGGMDEQYF; DNA: TGTGCCAGCACCGGGGGGATGGACGAGCAGTACTTC
D: TRBD1; size: few; V: TRBV7-3; J: TRBJ2-2; CDR3: CASAVSGTGVTGELFF; DNA: TGTGCCAGCGCTGTAAGTGGGACAGGTGTCACCGGGGAGCTGTTTTTT
D: .; size: .; V: TRBV19; J: TRBJ2-7; CDR3: CASSTAGTGAREQYF; DNA: TGTGCCAGTAGTACCGCGGGTACGGGGGCGCGGGAGCAGTACTTC
D: .; size: many; V: TRBV9; J: TRBJ2-7; CDR3: CASSVRSSLQVHEQYF; DNA: TGTGCCAGCAGCGTAAGGTCTTCCCTCCAGGTCCACGAGCAGTACTTC
D: .; size: many; V: TRBV7-9; J: TRBJ1-4; CDR3: CASSPRQTATNEKLFF; DNA: TGTGCCAGCAGCCCTAGACAGACTGCAACTAATGAAAAACTGTTTTTT
D: .; size: many; V: TRBV7-8; J: TRBJ2-5; CDR3: CASSPLDSRRGVQETQYF; DNA: TGTGCCAGCAGCCCGCTGGACAGTCGACGGGGGGTTCAAGAGACCCAGTACTTC
D: .; size: many; V: TRBV7-3; J: TRBJ1-1; CDR3: CASSSSEVPGVTEAFF; DNA: TGTGCCAGCAGCTCATCAGAAGTTCCAGGGGTGACTGAAGCTTTCTTT
D: .; size: .; V: TRBV10-3; J: TRBJ1-5; CDR3: CAISETHSNQPQHF; DNA: TGTGCCATCAGTGAGACCCATAGCAATCAGCCCCAGCATTTT
D: .; size: .; V: TRBV5-8; J: TRBJ2-5; CDR3: CASSLAEWIQETQYF; DNA: TGTGCCAGCAGCTTGGCCGAGTGGATCCAAGAGACCCAGTACTTC
D: .; size: .; V: TRBV7-2; J: TRBJ1-3; CDR3: CASSLAEAGGNTIYF; DNA: TGTGCCAGCAGCTTAGCGGAGGCCGGCGGAAACACCATATATTTT
D: TRBD1; size: .; V: TRBV7-9; J: TRBJ1-5; CDR3: CASSHRQGGFSNQPQHF; DNA: TGCGCCAGCAGCCACCGACAGGGCGGTTTTAGCAATCAGCCCCAGCATTTT
D: TRBD1; size: few; V: TRBV19; J: TRBJ1-1; CDR3: CASSIVGQAPEAFF; DNA: TGTGCCAGTAGTATAGTTGGACAGGCCCCTGAAGCTTTCTTT
D: TRBD2; size: .; V: TRBV10-3; J: TRBJ2-2; CDR3: CASREGVGTGELFF; DNA: TGTGCCAGCAGGGAGGGAGTGGGCACCGGGGAGCTGTTTTTT
D: .; size: .; V: TRBV15; J: TRBJ2-7; CDR3: CATSRGQEHGYNEQYF; DNA: TGTGCCACCAGCAGAGGTCAAGAACACGGCTACAATGAGCAGTACTTC
D: .; size: .; V: TRBV19; J: TRBJ1-1; CDR3: CASRPGEQRHNTEAFF; DNA: TGTGCCAGTAGACCCGGAGAACAGCGGCATAACACTGAAGCTTTCTTT
D: .; size: many; V: TRBV12-3/TRBV12-4; J: TRBJ2-6; CDR3: CASSKSSGANVLTF; DNA: TGTGCCAGCAGTAAGAGCTCTGGGGCCAACGTCCTGACTTTC
D: TRBD1; size: many; V: TRBV24-1; J: TRBJ1-4; CDR3: CATADRGMEKLFF; DNA: TGTGCCACCGCGGACAGGGGTATGGAAAAACTGTTTTTT
D: TRBD2; size: .; V: TRBV7-2; J: TRBJ2-2; CDR3: CASSLSLAGVTGELFF; DNA: TGTGCCAGCAGCTTATCCCTAGCGGGAGTCACCGGGGAGCTGTTTTTT
D: .; size: .; V: TRBV29-1; J: TRBJ1-1; CDR3: CSVVGGGHTEAFF; DNA: TGCAGCGTGGTCGGCGGGGGCCACACTGAAGCTTTCTTT
D: TRBD1; size: .; V: TRBV24-1; J: TRBJ2-7; CDR3: CASRLITGQGYEQYF; DNA: TGTGCCAGCAGGCTAATTACGGGACAGGGCTACGAGCAGTACTTC
D: .; size: few; V: TRBV4-1; J: TRBJ1-5; CDR3: CASSQRIRGDQPQHF; DNA: TGCGCCAGCAGCCAAAGAATCCGAGGGGATCAGCCCCAGCATTTT
D: .; size: .; V: TRBV29-1; J: TRBJ2-5; CDR3: CSVDGGDQETQYF; DNA: TGCAGCGTTGACGGGGGCGACCAAGAGACCCAGTACTTC
D: TRBD1; size: many; V: TRBV7-9; J: TRBJ1-3; CDR3: CASSYWTGSGNTIYF; DNA: TGTGCCAGCAGCTACTGGACAGGCTCTGGAAACACCATATATTTT
D: TRBD1; size: few; V: TRBV19; J: TRBJ1-5; CDR3: CASSRDRGHNQPQHF; DNA: TGTGCCAGTAGTCGCGACAGGGGGCACAATCAGCCCCAGCATTTT
D: .; size: few; V: TRBV20-1; J: TRBJ1-6; CDR3: CSASYLNSYNSPLHF; DNA: TGCAGTGCTAGTTATTTGAACTCCTATAATTCACCCCTCCACTTT
D: TRBD1; size: .; V: TRBV6-1; J: TRBJ1-5; CDR3: CASSPGQGVGQPQHF; DNA: TGTGCCAGTTCCCCGGGACAGGGGGTCGGACAGCCCCAGCATTTT
D: .; size: many; V: TRBV7-8; J: TRBJ1-5; CDR3: CASTQDLDQPQHF; DNA: TGTGCCAGCACCCAAGACCTCGACCAGCCCCAGCATTTT
D: TRBD1; size: once; V: TRBV10-3; J: TRBJ1-1; CDR3: CASSYSSGQPPMVAFF; DNA: TGTGCCAGCAGTTATTCGTCGGGACAGCCCCCTATGGTGGCTTTCTTT
D: TRBD1; size: .; V: TRBV19; J: TRBJ2-5; CDR3: CASSPLPDVGTGGTQYF; DNA: TGTGCCAGCAGCCCTCTACCCGACGTTGGGACAGGGGGGACCCAGTACTTC
D: TRBD2; size: many; V: TRBV15; J: TRBJ2-2; CDR3: CATSVTSGGTITGELFF; DNA: TGTGCCACCAGCGTTACTAGCGGGGGGACTATTACCGGGGAGCTGTTTTTT
D: .; size: many; V: TRBV12-3/TRBV12-4; J: TRBJ1-1; CDR3: CASSSSGWGKTEAFF; DNA: TGTGCCAGCAGTTCGTCAGGGTGGGGAAAAACTGAAGCTTTCTTT
D: .; size: once; V: TRBV29-1; J: TRBJ2-5; CDR3: CSSTTTQETQYF; DNA: TGCAGCTCTACAACAACTCAAGAGACCCAGTACTTC
D: .; size: .; V: TRBV9; J: TRBJ1-1; CDR3: CASSPGLIMNTEAFF; DNA: TGTGCCAGCAGCCCGGGACTGATCATGAACACTGAAGCTTTCTTT
D: TRBD1; size: few; V: TRBV6-5; J: TRBJ1-2; CDR3: CASSSITTGGLGYTF; DNA: TGTGCCAGCAGTTCCATAACGACAGGGGGACTAGGCTACACCTTC
D: .; size: .; V: TRBV18; J: TRBJ1-1; CDR3: CASSPPWQNTEAFF; DNA: TGTGCCAGCTCACCACCTTGGCAAAACACTGAAGCTTTCTTT
D: .; size: many; V: TRBV7-9; J: TRBJ2-5; CDR3: CASSSDRRQTQYF; DNA: TGTGCCAGCAGCTCCGACAGGAGGCAGACCCAGTACTTC
D: .; size: few; V: TRBV28; J: TRBJ1-1; CDR3: CASSWRVDTEAFF; DNA: TGTGCCAGCAGTTGGCGGGTGGACACTGAAGCTTTCTTT
D: .; size: .; V: TRBV10-3; J: TRBJ1-2; CDR3: CAIARTARDGYTF; DNA: TGTGCCATCGCCCGGACAGCCAGGGATGGCTACACCTTC